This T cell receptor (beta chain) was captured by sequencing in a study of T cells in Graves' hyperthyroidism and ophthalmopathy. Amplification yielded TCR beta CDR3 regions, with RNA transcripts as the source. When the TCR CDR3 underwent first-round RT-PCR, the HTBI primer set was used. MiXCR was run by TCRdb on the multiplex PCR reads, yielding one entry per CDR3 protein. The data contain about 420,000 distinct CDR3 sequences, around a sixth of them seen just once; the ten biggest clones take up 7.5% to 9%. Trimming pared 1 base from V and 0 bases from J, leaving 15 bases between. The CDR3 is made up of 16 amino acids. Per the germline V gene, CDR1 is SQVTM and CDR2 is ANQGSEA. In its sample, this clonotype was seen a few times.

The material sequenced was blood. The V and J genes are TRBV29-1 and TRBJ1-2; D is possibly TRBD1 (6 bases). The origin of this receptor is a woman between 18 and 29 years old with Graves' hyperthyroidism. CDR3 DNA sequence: TGCAGCGTTGAAGGGGGCCGAGGGGGATCTAACTATGGCTACACCTTC. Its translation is CSVEGGRGGSNYGYTF.